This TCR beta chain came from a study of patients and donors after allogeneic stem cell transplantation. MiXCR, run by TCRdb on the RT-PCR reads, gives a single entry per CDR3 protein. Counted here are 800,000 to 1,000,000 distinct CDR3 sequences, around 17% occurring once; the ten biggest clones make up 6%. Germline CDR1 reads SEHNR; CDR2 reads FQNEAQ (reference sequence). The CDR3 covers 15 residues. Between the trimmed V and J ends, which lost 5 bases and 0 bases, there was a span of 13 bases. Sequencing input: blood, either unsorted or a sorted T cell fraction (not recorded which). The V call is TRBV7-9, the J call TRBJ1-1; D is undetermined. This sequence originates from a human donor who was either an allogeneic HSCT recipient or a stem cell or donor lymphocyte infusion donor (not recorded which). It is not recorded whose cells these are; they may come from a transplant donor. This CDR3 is CASSLLEGLNTEAFF. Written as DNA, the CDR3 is TGTGCCAGCAGCCTCCTTGAAGGCTTGAACACTGAAGCTTTCTTT.